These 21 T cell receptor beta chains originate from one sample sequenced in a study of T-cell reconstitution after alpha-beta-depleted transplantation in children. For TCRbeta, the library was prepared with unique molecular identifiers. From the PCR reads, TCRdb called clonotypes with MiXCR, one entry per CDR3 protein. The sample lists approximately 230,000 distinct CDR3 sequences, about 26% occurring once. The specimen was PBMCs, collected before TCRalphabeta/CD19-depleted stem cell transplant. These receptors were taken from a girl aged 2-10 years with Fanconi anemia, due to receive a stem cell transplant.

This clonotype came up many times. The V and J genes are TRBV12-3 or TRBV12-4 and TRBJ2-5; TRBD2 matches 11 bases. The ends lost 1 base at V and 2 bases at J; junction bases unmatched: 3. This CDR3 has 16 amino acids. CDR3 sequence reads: CASSLVVAGGQETQYF. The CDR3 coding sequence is TGTGCCAGCAGTTTAGTTGTAGCGGGGGGGCAAGAGACCCAGTACTTC.

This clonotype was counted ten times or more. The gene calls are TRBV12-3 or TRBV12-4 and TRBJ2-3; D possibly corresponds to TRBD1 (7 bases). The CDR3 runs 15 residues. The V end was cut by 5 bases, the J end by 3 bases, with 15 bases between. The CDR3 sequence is CASSNRGGWTDTQYF. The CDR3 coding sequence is TGTGCCAGCAGTAACAGGGGAGGATGGACAGATACGCAGTATTTT.

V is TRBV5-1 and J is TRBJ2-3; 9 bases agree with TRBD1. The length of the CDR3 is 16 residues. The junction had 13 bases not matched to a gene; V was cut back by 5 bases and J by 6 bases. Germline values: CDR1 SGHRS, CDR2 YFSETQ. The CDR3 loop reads CASRLRAGQGSDTQYF. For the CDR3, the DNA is TGCGCCAGCAGGTTGAGAGCGGGACAGGGAAGCGATACGCAGTATTTT.

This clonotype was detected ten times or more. The CDR3 DNA is TGCAGCGTTGAAGCACCACTAGCGGCGAACTACGAGCAGTACTTC. Amino acids: CSVEAPLAANYEQYF. The V and J genes are TRBV29-1 and TRBJ2-7, with 8 bases lining up with TRBD2. The CDR3 extends over 15 amino acids. Germline CDR1 reads SQVTM; CDR2 reads ANQGSEA. J was trimmed by 3 bases and V by 1 base; bases with no gene match: 8.

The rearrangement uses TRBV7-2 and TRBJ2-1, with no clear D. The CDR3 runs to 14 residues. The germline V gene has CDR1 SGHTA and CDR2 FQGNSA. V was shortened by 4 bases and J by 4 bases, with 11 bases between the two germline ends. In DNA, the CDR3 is TGTGCCAGCAGCTACATCCCAAAGTACAATGAGCAGTTCTTC. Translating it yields CASSYIPKYNEQFF.

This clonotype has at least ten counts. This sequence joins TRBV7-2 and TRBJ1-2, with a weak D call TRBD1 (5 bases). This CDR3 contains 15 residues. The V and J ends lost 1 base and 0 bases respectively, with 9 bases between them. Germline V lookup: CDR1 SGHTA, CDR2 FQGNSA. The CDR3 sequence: CASSLVQGTNYGYTF. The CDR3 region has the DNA TGTGCCAGCAGCTTAGTCCAGGGAACTAACTATGGCTACACCTTC.

The CDR3 loop is CSVGQGWEIEQFF. CDR3 DNA: TGCAGCGTTGGACAGGGGTGGGAGATTGAGCAGTTCTTC. This rearrangement joins TRBV29-1 to TRBJ2-1; 8 bases fit TRBD1. This CDR3 contains 13 residues. With 4 bases clipped from V and 9 bases from J, the junction kept 8 bases outside the gene matches. Germline V gives CDR1 SQVTM, CDR2 ANQGSEA.

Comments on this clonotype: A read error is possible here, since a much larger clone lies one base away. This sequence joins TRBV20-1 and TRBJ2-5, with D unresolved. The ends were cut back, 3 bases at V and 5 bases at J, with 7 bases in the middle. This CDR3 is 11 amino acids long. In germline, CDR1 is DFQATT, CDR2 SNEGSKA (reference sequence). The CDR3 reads CSASIGETQYF. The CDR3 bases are TGCAGTGCTAGTATTGGGGAGACCCAGTACTTC.

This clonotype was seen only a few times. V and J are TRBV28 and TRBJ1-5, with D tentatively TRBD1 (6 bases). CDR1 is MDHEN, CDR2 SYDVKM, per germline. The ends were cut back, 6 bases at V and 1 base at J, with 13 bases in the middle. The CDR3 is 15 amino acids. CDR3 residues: CASSRRTVSNQPQHF. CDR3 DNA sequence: TGTGCCAGCAGCAGAAGGACAGTCAGCAATCAGCCCCAGCATTTT.

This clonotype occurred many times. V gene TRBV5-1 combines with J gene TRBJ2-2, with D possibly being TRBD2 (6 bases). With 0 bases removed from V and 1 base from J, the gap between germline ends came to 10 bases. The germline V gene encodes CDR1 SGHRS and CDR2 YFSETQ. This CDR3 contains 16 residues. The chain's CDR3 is CASSLAGLRNTGELFF. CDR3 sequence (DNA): TGCGCCAGCAGCTTGGCGGGACTGCGGAACACCGGGGAGCTGTTTTTT.

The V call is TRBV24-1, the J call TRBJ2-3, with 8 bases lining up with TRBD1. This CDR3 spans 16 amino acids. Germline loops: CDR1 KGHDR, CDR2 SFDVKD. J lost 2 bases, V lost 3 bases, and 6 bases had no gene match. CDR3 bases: TGTGCCACCAGTGATCGTCAGACAGGGGTCACAGATACGCAGTATTTT. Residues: CATSDRQTGVTDTQYF.

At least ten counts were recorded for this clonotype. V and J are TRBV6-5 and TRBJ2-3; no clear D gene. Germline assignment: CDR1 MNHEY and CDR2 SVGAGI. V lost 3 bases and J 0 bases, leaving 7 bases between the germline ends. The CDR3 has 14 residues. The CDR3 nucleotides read TGTGCCAGCAGTTATTCCGACAGCACAGATACGCAGTATTTT. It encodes CASSYSDSTDTQYF.

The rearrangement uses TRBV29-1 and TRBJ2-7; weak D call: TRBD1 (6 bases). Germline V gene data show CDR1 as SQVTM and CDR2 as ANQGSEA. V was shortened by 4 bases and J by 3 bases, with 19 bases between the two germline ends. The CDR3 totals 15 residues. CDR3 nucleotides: TGCAGCGTTGCCCAAACCCCCGGGACAAACTACGAGCAGTACTTC. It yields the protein CSVAQTPGTNYEQYF.

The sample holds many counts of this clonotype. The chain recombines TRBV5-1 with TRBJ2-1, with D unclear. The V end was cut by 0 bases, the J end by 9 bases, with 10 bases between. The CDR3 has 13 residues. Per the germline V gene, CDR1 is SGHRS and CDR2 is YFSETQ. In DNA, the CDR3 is TGCGCCAGCAGCTTGGAGCCTTCCGGTGAGCAGTTCTTC. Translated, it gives CASSLEPSGEQFF.

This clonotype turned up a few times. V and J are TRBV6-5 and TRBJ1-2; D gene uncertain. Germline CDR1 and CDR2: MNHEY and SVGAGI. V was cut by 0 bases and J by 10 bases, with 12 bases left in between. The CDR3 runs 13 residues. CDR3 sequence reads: CASSYSIGQFYTF. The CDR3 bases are TGTGCCAGCAGTTACTCGATAGGGCAGTTCTACACCTTC.

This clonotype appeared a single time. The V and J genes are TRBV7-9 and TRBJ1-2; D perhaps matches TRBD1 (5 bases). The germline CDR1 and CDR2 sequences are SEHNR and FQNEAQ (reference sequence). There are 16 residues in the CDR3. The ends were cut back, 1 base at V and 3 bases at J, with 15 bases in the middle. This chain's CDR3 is CASSLVGGAKDYGYTF. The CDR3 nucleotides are TGTGCCAGCAGCTTAGTCGGAGGGGCGAAAGACTATGGCTACACCTTC.

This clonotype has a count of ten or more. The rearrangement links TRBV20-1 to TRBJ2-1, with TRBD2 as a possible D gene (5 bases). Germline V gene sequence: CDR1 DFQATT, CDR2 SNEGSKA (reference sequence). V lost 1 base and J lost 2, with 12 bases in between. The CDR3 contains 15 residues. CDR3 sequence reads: CSARARSGPYNEQFF. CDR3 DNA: TGCAGTGCTAGAGCTCGGAGCGGACCCTACAATGAGCAGTTCTTC.

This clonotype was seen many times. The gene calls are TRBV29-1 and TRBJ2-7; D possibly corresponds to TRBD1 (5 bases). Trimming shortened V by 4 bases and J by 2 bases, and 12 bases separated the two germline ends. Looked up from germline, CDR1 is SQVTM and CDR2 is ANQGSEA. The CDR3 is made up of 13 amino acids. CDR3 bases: TGCAGCGTTGTCCCGGACATGACCTACGAGCAGTACTTC. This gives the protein CSVVPDMTYEQYF.

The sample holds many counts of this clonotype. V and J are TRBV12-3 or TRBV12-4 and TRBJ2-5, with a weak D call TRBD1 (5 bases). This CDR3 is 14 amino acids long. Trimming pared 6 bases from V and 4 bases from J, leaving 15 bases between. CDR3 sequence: CASRGPSIPETQYF. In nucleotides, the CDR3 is TGTGCCAGCAGGGGGCCGTCGATTCCAGAGACCCAGTACTTC.

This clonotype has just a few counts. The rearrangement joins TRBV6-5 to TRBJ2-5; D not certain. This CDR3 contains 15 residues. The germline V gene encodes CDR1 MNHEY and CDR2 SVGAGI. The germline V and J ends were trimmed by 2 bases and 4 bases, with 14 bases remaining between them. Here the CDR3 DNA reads TGTGCCAGCAGTTACGGTTGGGCGGTTGGAGAGACCCAGTACTTC. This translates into CASSYGWAVGETQYF.

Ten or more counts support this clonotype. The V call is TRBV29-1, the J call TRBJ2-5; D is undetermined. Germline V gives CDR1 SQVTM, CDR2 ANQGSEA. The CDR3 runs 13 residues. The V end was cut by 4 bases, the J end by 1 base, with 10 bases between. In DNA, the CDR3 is TGCAGCGTTGGGAGTAGTGTCCAAGAGACCCAGTACTTC. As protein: CSVGSSVQETQYF.